Following are 3 T cell receptor beta chains from one sample sequenced in a study of blood T cell repertoires in COVID-19. Data came from immunoSEQ multiplex PCR; TCRdb stores just in-frame clones and leaves some out. This sample has about 170,000 clones; 86% occur once, and the top ten carry around 3.5%. Sequencing was done on a sample of peripheral blood. The receptor source for this set is a man between 65 and 85 years old with acute or convalescent COVID-19.

The V and J genes are TRBV6-5 and TRBJ1-2; a weak D match, TRBD1 (5 bases). The germline V gene encodes CDR1 MNHEY and CDR2 SVGAGI. This CDR3 spans 13 amino acids. The V end lost 8 bases, the J end lost 2 bases, and 12 bases lay between the germline ends. The CDR3 DNA sequence: TGTGCCAGCCAGGGTGGGCGGAACTATGGCTACACCTTC. Its protein is CASQGGRNYGYTF.

The V gene is TRBV5-6, the J gene TRBJ2-7; 7 bases are shared with TRBD2. CDR1 and CDR2 from the germline V gene are SGHDT and YYEEEE. The CDR3 contains 14 residues. Trimming at V came to 3 bases and at J to 4 bases, leaving 7 bases not matched to a gene. The CDR3 bases are TGTGCCAGCAGCTCCCGGGGGAGGGGATACGAGCAGTACTTC. It translates to CASSSRGRGYEQYF.

The chain is built from TRBV5-1 and TRBJ1-1; 7 nucleotides align to TRBD1. CDR3 length: 15 residues. V gave up 4 bases and J gave up 1 base; unmatched junction bases: 7. CDR1 is SGHRS and CDR2 is YFSETQ in the germline V gene. CDR3 sequence (DNA): TGCGCCAGCAGCGTCTGGGACAGCTCGAACACTGAAGCTTTCTTT. Its translation is CASSVWDSSNTEAFF.